The sequence of this TCR beta chain was determined in a study of post-analysis software for immune sequencing data. Study at large: The courses of disease that were included comprised relapsing-remitting, secondary progressive and progressive-relapsing multiple sclerosis. Overall study results and limits: About 5 TRBV segments, including TRBV5-6, TRBV5-1 and TRBV20-1, were more frequent in patients than controls. F measure grouped same-batch samples tightly together. For normalized Chao1 diversity, multiple sclerosis patients scored significantly lower than controls did.

This CDR3 region has 15 residues. V lost 5 bases and J 11 bases, leaving 24 bases between the germline ends. The germline gives CDR1 SGHVS, CDR2 FNYEAQ. Incorporated into the TCR beta cDNA libraries were unique molecular identifiers, which served to reduce PCR and sequencing biases. TCRdb fed the PCR reads into MiXCR, producing one record per CDR3 protein. The sample lists roughly 800,000 distinct CDR3 sequences, 46% occurring once. In the case of this clonotype: The target antigen is unknown. Likely a read error: the CDR3 ends without its conserved phenylalanine or tryptophan.

This rearrangement joins TRBV7-6 to TRBJ2-5; no firm D call. The specimen sequenced was blood. The sequence was collected from a girl between 5 and 17 years old with multiple sclerosis. CDR3 sequence (DNA): TGTGCCAGCAGCCCCCGGACCATTAGTGGCGATGAGCAGTACCTC. Its translation is CASSPRTISGDEQYL.